This TCR beta chain was sequenced for a study of OX40 agonist ivuxolimab in advanced cancers. For the study in its entirety: Ivuxolimab was a fully human IgG2 agonistic monoclonal antibody targeting the costimulatory receptor OX40 (CD134). Intravenous ivuxolimab was administered to patients every 2 weeks at six dose levels: 0.01, 0.1, 0.3, 1.5, 3 and 10 mg/kg. The point of sequencing TCRbeta in the periphery was to test whether ivuxolimab changed TCR sequence diversity and drove clonal T-cell expansion. Partial responses were achieved by three dose-escalation patients, of whom one had hepatocellular carcinoma and two had cutaneous melanoma. Patients were allowed to have had prior anti-PD-1, anti-PD-L1 or anti-CTLA-4 therapy, and 40% of the dose-escalation patients had previously received checkpoint inhibitors. The monotherapy dose-escalation portion (N ≈ 50 patients) of the phase I ivuxolimab trial is reported in the paper. Of the approximately 50 dose-escalation patients, hepatocellular carcinoma was present in around 20, melanoma in around 15, renal cell carcinoma in 9 and head and neck cancer in 9. In the dose-escalation cohort, roughly 80% of patients were male, and the mean age was about 55 years, with a range of about 23 to 80.

Taken from cysteine to phenylalanine, the CDR3 has 13 residues. Only the CDR3 portion is preserved as DNA: 39 bases, with reading frame beginning at the first base. V sheds 9 bases and J sheds 5 bases, leaving 16 bases between their ends. CDR1 and CDR2 are read off the germline V gene (reference sequence) as MNHEY and SMNVEV. Results the study describes overall, beyond this receptor: On average, CD8+ T cells showed more expanded clones than CD4+ T cells after ivuxolimab. Low levels of normalized T-cell clonal expansion were also shown by some nonresponding patients. At doses of 0.1 to 3.0 mg/kg, clonal expansion of both CD4+ and CD8+ blood T cells was observed from baseline to week 6. The antigen specificity of the clonally expanded peripheral T cells was not determined. In the 0.1-3.0 mg/kg groups, partial responders were among the patients with the lowest normalized peripheral clonal expansion, particularly in CD8+ T cells.

To sequence the TCRbeta CDR3 region, genomic DNA was isolated from the sorted cells. The immunoSEQ Assay was used for sequencing of TCRbeta CDR3 regions. TCRdb retrieved this table from immuneACCESS and kept in-frame rearrangements only. Not all clones are present; in checked studies, unresolved V genes account for under half, and no reason is known for the remainder. This sample holds tens of thousands of clones; 75% to 85% were observed only once. 20% to 25% of the sample is held by the ten biggest clonotypes. Regarding this clone: Its cognate antigen has yet to be identified. No base qualities exist here, and no much larger clone lies one base off it.

The trial excluded patients who had a history of autoimmune disease or who were on systemic immunosuppression. In every dose cohort, peripheral blood was drawn for TCR sequencing at baseline, cycle 4 day 1, and cycle 7 day 1. The samples were drawn from a first-in-human, open-label, multicenter phase I dose-escalation trial of ivuxolimab. Adults with locally advanced or metastatic head and neck squamous cell, hepatocellular, melanoma or renal cell carcinoma were enrolled in the trial. Before TCR sequencing, CD4+ T cells and CD8+ T cells from peripheral blood were sorted into separate populations. The TCR comes from an adult with an advanced solid tumor such as melanoma, head and neck, liver or kidney cancer. The rearranged segments are TRBV27 and TRBJ2-5; the D gene is perhaps TRBD2, from 5 matching bases. Sequencing used CD4+ or CD8+ T cells sorted from blood, obtained in a trial of the OX40 agonist ivuxolimab. The nucleotides are TGTGCCAGTCTACAACTAGGAAGTGAGACCCAGTACTTC. Translated, it gives CASLQLGSETQYF.